This T cell receptor beta chain was recovered during a study of beta chain features in type 1 diabetes. Study-wide results and limits: PCR could preferentially amplify shorter templates, alike in patients and controls. Any HLA effect on TCRB rearrangement was left unresolved by small sub-analyses. Type 1 diabetes patients had TCRB CDR3s that were shorter (moderately but significantly so) in all four CD4+ subsets.

CD45RO/CCR7/CD25/CD127/CD95/CD27 staining was used to isolate CD4+ naive, central memory, regulatory and stem cell-like memory cells by sorting. Germline CDR1 reads KGHSH; CDR2 reads LQKENI. The CDR3 length is 13 residues. V was pared by 3 bases and J by 6 bases, with 11 bases between. In this sample, this clone turned up a few times. As yet, its antigen is unknown. Every isolated RNA sample was fully reverse transcribed, so sequencing captured expressed TCRB transcripts. Assay: immunoSEQ multiplex PCR; the TCRdb copy retains only in-frame clones and omits some. The sample yields around 300,000 clones, approximately 8% seen once.

Sequenced input: central memory CD4+ T cells from blood. The source of this sequence is a woman under 30 in good health. V and J are TRBV18 and TRBJ1-2; no reliable D call. The CDR3 DNA is TGTGCCAGCTCACCCAACTTAAACGATGGCTACACCTTC. Protein: CASSPNLNDGYTF.